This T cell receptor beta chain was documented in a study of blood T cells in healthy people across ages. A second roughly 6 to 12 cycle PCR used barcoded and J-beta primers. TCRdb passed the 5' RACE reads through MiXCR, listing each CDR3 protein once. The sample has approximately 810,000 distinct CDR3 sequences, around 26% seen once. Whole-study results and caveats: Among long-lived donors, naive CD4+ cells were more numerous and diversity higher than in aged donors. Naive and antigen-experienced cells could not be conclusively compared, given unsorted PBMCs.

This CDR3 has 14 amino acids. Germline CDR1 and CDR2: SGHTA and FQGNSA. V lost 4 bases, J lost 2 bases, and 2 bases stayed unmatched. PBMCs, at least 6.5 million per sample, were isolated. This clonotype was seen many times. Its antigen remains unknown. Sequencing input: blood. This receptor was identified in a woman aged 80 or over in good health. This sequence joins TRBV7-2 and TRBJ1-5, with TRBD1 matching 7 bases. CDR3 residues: CASSYTGGNQPQHF. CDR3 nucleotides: TGTGCCAGCAGCTACACAGGGGGCAATCAGCCCCAGCATTTT.